Listed here are 17 T cell receptor beta chains from one sample, sequenced in a study of cytomegalovirus exposure and HLA in healthy donors. PCR employed 60 Vbeta and 13 Jbeta primers. Measured with immunoSEQ multiplex PCR; TCRdb has only the in-frame clones, and not every one. The sample yields about 130,000 clones, roughly three quarters seen once. The specimen was PBMCs. These receptors originate from a man aged 25-45 years in good health and CMV-seronegative.

The DNA for the CDR3 is TGTGCCAGCAGCCCAGGGACTTTGGGTAACCTGGGGACCCAGTACTTC. Amino acid sequence: CASSPGTLGNLGTQYF. The chain couples TRBV11-2 to TRBJ2-5; perhaps TRBD2 as D (6 bases). With 5 bases removed from V and 7 bases from J, the gap between germline ends came to 23 bases. The V gene's germline CDR1 is SGHAT and CDR2 FQNNGV. The CDR3 has 16 residues.

This clone was detected once. CDR3 in amino acids: CAWSLPAGLLGYTF. In DNA, the CDR3 is TGTGCCTGGAGTCTTCCGGCAGGACTACTTGGCTACACCTTC. The chain is built from TRBV30 and TRBJ1-2, with D hard to call. V lost 2 bases to trimming and J lost 7 bases, with 17 bases between them. Germline assignment: CDR1 GTSNPN and CDR2 SVGIG (reference sequence). The CDR3 has 14 amino acids. Based on the CDR3 plus reference TRBV30 and TRBJ1-2, the full variable domain is SQTIHQWPATLVQPVGSPLSLECTVEGTSNPNLYWYRQAAGRGLQLLFYSVGIGQISSEVPQNLSASRPQDRQFILSSKKLLLSDSGFYLCAWSLPAGLLGYTFGSGTRLTVV.

The V and J genes are TRBV10-3 and TRBJ2-2, with D tentatively TRBD2 (5 bases). V was clipped by 0 bases and J by 4 bases, with 15 bases between them. The CDR3 has 17 amino acids. Looked up from germline, CDR1 is ENHRY and CDR2 is SYGVKD. CDR3 bases: TGTGCCATCAGTGAGTCTTCGGCTAGCAGCTCCACCGGGGAGCTGTTTTTT. It encodes CAISESSASSSTGELFF.

This sequence joins TRBV5-4 and TRBJ2-3, with 8 bases that match TRBD2. The CDR3 is 14 amino acids. V shed 0 bases and J 6 bases; nucleotides not matched to a gene: 3. CDR1 and CDR2 (germline): SGHNT, YYREEE (reference sequence). CDR3 sequence (DNA): TGTGCCAGCAGCTTGGCGAGCGGGAGTGATACGCAGTATTTT. It codes for CASSLASGSDTQYF.

The rearrangement joins TRBV6-1 to TRBJ2-4; D unresolved. There are 13 residues in the CDR3. Germline assignment: CDR1 MNHNS and CDR2 SASEGT. Between the trimmed V and J ends, which lost 7 bases and 1 base, there was a span of 8 bases. CDR3 protein: CASTARAKNIQYF. CDR3 nucleotides: TGTGCCAGCACCGCTAGGGCCAAAAACATTCAGTACTTC.

The chain carries TRBV5-4 and TRBJ2-5, with 7 bases identical to TRBD1. The CDR3 totals 15 residues. V lost 0 bases to trimming and J lost 2 bases; unmatched junction nucleotides: 4. CDR1 is SGHNT, CDR2 YYREEE, per germline (reference sequence). CDR3 amino acids: CASSLVGDRQETQYF. In DNA, the CDR3 is TGTGCCAGCAGCTTGGTCGGGGACAGACAAGAGACCCAGTACTTC.

This clone came up once. This sequence joins TRBV11-2 and TRBJ2-7; 10 nucleotides line up with TRBD2. V lost 5 bases and J lost 1; bases outside the gene matches: 11. CDR3 length: 17 residues. Germline CDR1 SGHAT, CDR2 FQNNGV. CDR3 loop: CASSPDWTSGISYEQYF. CDR3 DNA sequence: TGTGCCAGCAGCCCAGACTGGACTAGCGGAATATCCTACGAGCAGTACTTC.

The chain carries TRBV5-6 and TRBJ2-2; a weak D match, TRBD1 (5 bases). The CDR3 contains 15 residues. The germline gives CDR1 SGHDT, CDR2 YYEEEE. V was clipped by 3 bases and J by 1 base, with 10 bases between them. This CDR3 reads CASSSWGLNTGELFF. CDR3 nucleotides: TGTGCCAGCAGCTCCTGGGGCCTGAACACCGGGGAGCTGTTTTTT.

The V call is TRBV2, the J call TRBJ2-7, with 7 bases matching TRBD1. The CDR3 is made up of 13 amino acids. After removal of 6 bases from V and 3 bases from J, the junction contained 5 bases not matched to a gene. CDR1 and CDR2 from the germline V gene are SNHLY and FYNNEI. The CDR3 bases are TGTGCCAGCAGCCCGGGACAGATCTACGAGCAGTACTTC. Amino acids: CASSPGQIYEQYF. Combining the CDR3 with reference TRBV2 and TRBJ2-7 gives the whole variable domain EPEVTQTPSHQVTQMGQEVILRCVPISNHLYFYWYRQILGQKVEFLVSFYNNEISEKSEIFDDQFSVERPDGSNFTLKIRSTKLEDSAMYFCASSPGQIYEQYFGPGTRLTVT.

The chain carries TRBV21-1 and TRBJ2-7; TRBD1 reflects the table's D call only, with no check against the DNA. TRBV21-1 is a pseudogene locus. This CDR3 is built from 15 residues. The DNA for the CDR3 is TGTGCCAGCAGCAAAGACAGGGTAAGCTCCTACGAGCAGTACTTC. Translation gives CASSKDRVSSYEQYF.

The chain couples TRBV29-1 to TRBJ2-7; possible D gene TRBD2, 5 bases. The germline V gene has CDR1 SQVTM and CDR2 ANQGSEA. The V end was cut by 4 bases, the J end by 7 bases, with 20 bases between. The CDR3 sequence is 14 residues long. CDR3 in amino acids: CSVASSSLVGEQYF. Here the CDR3 DNA reads TGCAGCGTTGCGTCTTCCTCACTAGTGGGGGAGCAGTACTTC.

The V gene is TRBV25-1, the J gene TRBJ2-5, with D unresolved. The CDR3 sequence is 15 residues long. Germline CDR1 and CDR2: MGHDK and SYGVNS. Trimming stripped 6 bases from V and 0 bases from J, with 14 bases between. CDR3 nucleotides: TGTGCCAGCAGAAGCCAGGAATCGTACCAAGAGACCCAGTACTTC. Protein product: CASRSQESYQETQYF.

The chain has TRBV10-1 and TRBJ2-1; 9 bases fit TRBD2. V was pared by 2 bases and J by 4 bases, with 3 bases of the junction left unmatched. Looked up from germline, CDR1 is WNHNN and CDR2 is SYGVQD (reference sequence). CDR3 length: 15 amino acids. The CDR3: CASSEGTSTYNEQFF. The CDR3 nucleotides read TGCGCCAGCAGTGAGGGGACTAGCACATACAATGAGCAGTTCTTC.

This clone was detected only a few times. The chain links TRBV6-1 to TRBJ1-1; 10 bases are shared with TRBD1. Germline V lookup: CDR1 MNHNS, CDR2 SASEGT. The CDR3 contains 14 residues. The V and J ends lost 7 bases and 3 bases, in that order; junction bases with no gene match: 5. The DNA of the CDR3 is TGTGCCAGCAAGGGACAGGGGTCGTACACTGAAGCTTTCTTT. Its translation is CASKGQGSYTEAFF.

The chain carries TRBV28 and TRBJ2-5, with 14 bases aligning to TRBD2. Germline V gives CDR1 MDHEN, CDR2 SYDVKM. This CDR3 contains 18 residues. After removal of 5 bases from V and 5 bases from J, the junction contained 13 bases not matched to a gene. DNA for the CDR3: TGTGCCAGCAGTCCCCTATCAGGGACTAGCGGGAGATGGGAGACCCAGTACTTC. Protein product: CASSPLSGTSGRWETQYF.

The rearrangement links TRBV10-3 to TRBJ2-3; D perhaps matches TRBD2 (5 bases). V was trimmed by 3 bases and J by 3 bases, leaving 13 bases between them. This CDR3 is built from 15 residues. The germline V gene has CDR1 ENHRY and CDR2 SYGVKD. The CDR3 protein is CAISDTSPGTDTQYF. Here the CDR3 DNA reads TGTGCCATCAGTGACACTAGTCCGGGAACAGATACGCAGTATTTT.

Only a few counts were recorded for this clone. V gene TRBV2 combines with J gene TRBJ2-7, with 9 bases matching TRBD2. With 0 bases clipped from V and 5 bases from J, the junction kept 8 bases outside the gene matches. CDR1 is SNHLY, CDR2 FYNNEI, per germline. The CDR3 has 16 amino acids. Here the CDR3 reads CASSEAEASGMNEQYF. The CDR3 nucleotides are TGTGCCAGCAGTGAAGCGGAGGCTAGCGGGATGAACGAGCAGTACTTC.